The text below deals with one T cell receptor (beta chain). Its antigen is still unknown. This sample stems from a study of OX40 agonist ivuxolimab in advanced cancers. Study overall: As their treatment, patients were administered ivuxolimab, an agonistic anti-OX40 (CD134) antibody. Study-level results: The study observed clonal expansion of CD4+ and CD8+ blood T cells by week 6 at 0.1 to 3.0 mg/kg.

Autoimmune disease history or systemic immunosuppression was exclusionary. The V end lost 4 bases, the J end lost 0 bases, and 14 bases lay between the germline ends. This CDR3 is built from 17 residues. Germline lookup yields CDR1 SGHRS and CDR2 YFSETQ. Here immunoSEQ multiplex PCR was the method, and the copy in TCRdb shows in-frame clones only, minus some. The top ten hold more than 1% of the sample, which has about 140,000 clones, about 93% seen once. Sample: CD4+ or CD8+ T cells sorted from blood, taken in a trial of the OX40 agonist ivuxolimab. The source is an adult with an advanced solid tumor such as melanoma, head and neck, liver or kidney cancer. V is TRBV5-1 and J is TRBJ1-6; D perhaps matches TRBD1 (5 bases). Here the CDR3 DNA reads TGCGCCAGCAGCCCCGCGACAGTTCTCTCCTATAATTCACCCCTCCACTTT. Translation gives CASSPATVLSYNSPLHF.